This TCR beta chain was recorded in a study of shared clonotypes between healthy human individuals (dated by TCRdb to the early 2020s). Some background on the complete study: A few men and a couple of women, aged 18 to 49 years, made up the cohort. Libraries were prepared and TCR repertoires were sequenced by different laboratories using diverse techniques, in order to increase sequencing depth and limit assay-specific biases. Between about 0.94 and 10 billion PBMCs per donor were obtained by leukapheresis. For each donor, three plates each were used for CD4 naive and CD4 memory, two plates were used for CD8 naive, and one plate was used for CD8 memory. The study deeply sequenced blood TCR repertoires of five healthy adults to estimate repertoire size and the extent of clonotype sharing between individuals.

Results and caveats for the whole study, not just this receptor: Sampling was restricted to blood, and TCR repertoires in tissues likely differ from the TCR repertoires found in blood. Because the study included only a small number of donors, the genetic and exposure-history diversity represented was limited. Sharing across four donors was observed for about 5% of naive CD4, 3% to 3.5% of naive CD8, around 2.5% of memory CD4, and about 0.39% of memory CD8 clonotypes. Higher generation probabilities were observed for clonotypes shared by all four sorted-subset donors than for non-shared clonotypes. Larger estimated clonotype richness was generally found for naive subsets than for memory subsets. Incomplete sequencing was indicated by rarefaction of sorted-subset datasets, despite the large sequencing depth. Based on pairwise subsampling, the degree of clonotype sharing among donors was expected to be affected by sequencing depth.

The CDR3 runs 11 residues from the cysteine to the phenylalanine. Left in the record is the CDR3 DNA by itself, 33 bases read in frame from the first base. CDR1 and CDR2 (SGHAT, FQNNGV) derive from the germline V gene. At the junction V is shortened by 6 bases and J by 3 bases, with 5 bases in between. TCR CDR3 regions were amplified from genomic DNA by multiplex PCR using the deep immunoSEQ assay. For each cell subset, the extracted genomic DNA was distributed evenly across all wells of several immunoSEQ 96-well plates, and each plate served as one replicate. For sorted subsets, about 0.2 ug genomic DNA, equal to tens of thousands of T cell genomes, was loaded into each replicate PCR. Purified libraries were quantified with a Qubit 3.0 fluorometer, sized on a Bioanalyzer 2100, and re-quantified with the KAPA Library Quantification kit. Every immunoSEQ 96-well plate was sequenced on a separate single-read 150-cycle Illumina NextSeq 550 flow cell. Per the source publication's procedure: Because the immunoSEQ output held only junctional sequences and lacked quality scores, the filtering could not match the filtering applied to full-length reads. To assign V/J genes and CDR3, sequences were annotated against IMGT germline references using PyIR, a Python wrapper for IgBLAST v1.9. Reads with weak V/J assignments (E-value above 1e-6), missing CDR3, stop codons, out-of-frame junctions, or ambiguous translated residues were removed. V3J clonotypes were defined by identical inferred V gene, J gene, and CDR3 amino acid sequence. Percentage overlap between repertoires was computed as shared unique clonotypes divided by the size of the smaller repertoire. Three approaches were used to assess repertoire richness: RTK rarefaction, the Chao1 estimator, and Recon v2.1 estimates of unobserved clonotypes. OLGA was used to compute generation probabilities for all TCRbeta clonotypes that the gDNA method yielded from a few donors. TCRdb retrieved this table from immuneACCESS and kept in-frame rearrangements only. Not all clones are present; in checked studies, unresolved V genes account for under half, and no reason is known for the remainder. The V and J calls and the clone size are those of that table, but D and trimming were determined from the DNA. The table for this sample lists millions of clones; 95% of them were counted only once. 0.1% to 0.15% of the sample is taken by the ten largest.

The donors were healthy, HIV-negative adults with no recently reported acute infections or vaccinations. Every donor was a Caucasian adult living in Nashville, Tennessee, USA. CD4+ T cells were enriched by magnetic negative selection, after which naive cells were positively selected on CD45RA and the negative fraction was taken as the memory subset. Blood was obtained by leukapheresis, after which PBMCs were separated by Ficoll-Histopaque density gradient centrifugation and cryopreserved in liquid nitrogen vapor phase. Analytical flow cytometry was used to check the purity and quantity of each magnetically sorted T cell population. Each sorted fraction had its genomic DNA isolated and then quantified by UV absorbance on a Nanodrop 2000c. A remark on this clone: Its antigen is still unknown. The record has no base qualities; no much larger clone is one base away.

Specimen: naive CD4+ T cells sorted from blood. In the paper's terms, the cell subset or site label means: CD45RA+ positively selected. The rearrangement joined TRBV11-2 to TRBJ1-1, with the D gene not confidently named. The TCR sequence derives from a man aged 18 to 35 in good health. The CDR3 here reads CASRYYTEAFF. The base sequence is TGTGCCAGCAGATATTACACTGAAGCTTTCTTT.